This TCR beta chain originates from a study of shared clonotypes between healthy human individuals. Study-level findings and limits: Clonotype sharing among donors was expected to depend on sequencing depth.

About this clone itself: As yet, its antigen is unknown.

For every subset, genomic DNA was evenly distributed across several immunoSEQ plates. TCRdb's table, derived via immunoSEQ multiplex PCR, lists solely in-frame clones and lacks some. Of 700,000 to 950,000 clones listed, 96% are singletons. CDR3 size: 14 residues. V was pared by 0 bases and J by 8 bases, with 14 bases between. Per the germline V gene, CDR1 is SGDLS and CDR2 is YYNGEE. The naive CD8 subset, CD45RO-negative cells positively selected for CCR7, excluded terminally differentiated effector memory CD45RA+ cells. The sequence derives from a man in his thirties or forties in good health. The chain joins TRBV9 to TRBJ1-2; the D gene is possibly TRBD1 (5 bases). Sequencing was performed on naive CD8+ T cells sorted from blood. The CDR3 is CASSVGGGRNGYTF. CDR3 coding DNA: TGTGCCAGCAGCGTAGGCGGGGGGAGGAACGGCTACACCTTC.